Here is one T cell receptor beta chain with its context. This sample is part of a study of blood T cell repertoires in COVID-19. Study-level background: Both acute and convalescent COVID-19 samples were obtained from the United States, Italy and Spain. Sources were T cells, B-cell-depleted T cells, or PBMCs; the material itself was cDNA or gDNA.

CDR1 and CDR2 from the germline V gene are WSHSY and SAAADI. There are 14 residues in the CDR3. J lost 5 bases, V lost 0 bases, and 4 bases had no gene match. In the original workflow: Nucleated cell number was recorded as an estimate derived from reference gene primer amplification. Profiling relied on immunoSEQ multiplex PCR, and the TCRdb table lists in-frame clones only, not all of them. D and trimming come from the DNA, and the V and J calls and clone size come from that table. The sample records roughly 78,000 clones, approximately 85% being singletons. Sequencing was carried out using peripheral blood. The receptor was isolated from a man in his fifties or sixties with acute or convalescent COVID-19. The V and J genes are TRBV10-2 and TRBJ2-7; 7 nucleotides line up with TRBD1. The CDR3 DNA reads TGCGCCAGCAGTGAGTCGACAGGGCCCCACGAGCAGTACTTC. The encoded protein is CASSESTGPHEQYF.